One sample yielded the 21 T cell receptor beta chains listed below, sequenced in a study of cytomegalovirus exposure and HLA in healthy donors. Primers: 60 Vbeta forward and 13 Jbeta reverse. The table came from immunoSEQ multiplex PCR; TCRdb's copy has only in-frame clones and leaves some out. The sample holds 75,000 to 95,000 clones, approximately 88% seen once. Specimen: PBMCs. Every receptor here comes from a man aged 18 to 35 in good health and CMV-seronegative.

The gene calls are TRBV2 and TRBJ1-2; 8 nucleotides match TRBD1. Germline lookup yields CDR1 SNHLY and CDR2 FYNNEI. The CDR3 extends over 14 amino acids. V shed 3 bases, J shed 5 bases, and the junction held 5 bases outside the gene matches. The CDR3 loop reads CASSEDTGGYGYTF. As DNA, the CDR3 is TGTGCCAGCAGTGAGGACACAGGGGGGTATGGCTACACCTTC.

V usage is TRBV5-1 and J usage is TRBJ1-2, with 7 nucleotides matching TRBD1. The junction had 5 bases not matched to a gene; V was cut back by 7 bases and J by 2 bases. Germline V gene lookup returns CDR1 SGHRS and CDR2 YFSETQ. This CDR3 spans 13 amino acids. CDR3 in amino acids: CASSDRDNYGYTF. The CDR3 nucleotides read TGCGCCAGCTCCGACAGGGACAACTATGGCTACACCTTC.

This chain links TRBV7-2 with TRBJ1-5; 9 bases are a match to TRBD1. CDR1 and CDR2 (germline): SGHTA, FQGNSA. V lost 5 bases and J lost 5; bases outside the gene matches: 7. The CDR3 runs to 15 residues. The CDR3 spells CASSNGQGNYQPQHF. Here the CDR3 DNA reads TGTGCCAGCAGCAACGGACAGGGGAATTATCAGCCCCAGCATTTT.

This clone was recorded at least ten times. Here the CDR3 DNA reads TGCGCCAGCAGCCAAACAGGGGAAAGGTACACTGAAGCTTTCTTT. Protein: CASSQTGERYTEAFF. The chain has TRBV4-3 and TRBJ1-1, with 7 bases that match TRBD1. Per the germline V gene, CDR1 is LGHNA and CDR2 is YSLEER. J gave up 3 bases and V 2 bases, and 6 bases lay outside the gene matches. This CDR3 has 15 residues.

V is TRBV6-5 and J is TRBJ1-1; a weak D match, TRBD1 (6 bases). V was clipped by 6 bases and J by 6 bases, with 11 bases between them. The CDR3 sequence is 12 residues long. From germline, CDR1 is MNHEY and CDR2 SVGAGI. CDR3 nucleotides: TGTGCCAGCAGGCGGACAGTCTCTGAAGCTTTCTTT. Residues: CASRRTVSEAFF.

This clone was observed a few times. The chain is built from TRBV11-2 and TRBJ2-7; weak D call: TRBD2 (6 bases). This CDR3 spans 17 amino acids. V shed 4 bases and J shed 3 bases, with 22 bases lying between them. Germline assignment: CDR1 SGHAT and CDR2 FQNNGV. The CDR3, as DNA: TGTGCCAGCAGCTGGGGAGCGGGTAAAAACCCCCGCTACGAGCAGTACTTC. This codes for CASSWGAGKNPRYEQYF.

This clone has more than one count but fewer than ten. The chain employs TRBV11-2 and TRBJ1-2; 7 bases fit TRBD1. CDR3 size: 14 residues. V shed 3 bases and J 7 bases; nucleotides not matched to a gene: 8. Germline values: CDR1 SGHAT, CDR2 FQNNGV. In DNA, the CDR3 is TGTGCCAGCAGCTTCCAACAGGGGACCGGTGGCTACACCTTC. Encoded protein: CASSFQQGTGGYTF.

V usage is TRBV28 and J usage is TRBJ1-5, with D perhaps TRBD1 (6 bases). Germline loops: CDR1 MDHEN, CDR2 SYDVKM. The CDR3 sequence is 13 residues long. Trimming stripped 8 bases from V and 4 bases from J, with 12 bases between. The CDR3: CASEDRKNQPQHF. Written as DNA, the CDR3 is TGTGCCAGCGAGGACAGAAAAAATCAGCCCCAGCATTTT.

The chain is built from TRBV5-1 and TRBJ1-4; 7 nucleotides agree with TRBD1. The CDR3 covers 18 residues. V dropped 1 base and J dropped 3; count of bases not matched to a gene: 12. Germline V gene sequence: CDR1 SGHRS, CDR2 YFSETQ. CDR3 nucleotide sequence: TGCGCCAGCAGCTTGTATTACCCACACAGGGGTCCTAATGAAAAACTGTTTTTT. Translation: CASSLYYPHRGPNEKLFF.

This rearrangement joins TRBV28 to TRBJ1-2; D not certain. The CDR3 extends over 12 amino acids. CDR1 and CDR2 from the germline V gene are MDHEN and SYDVKM. V was trimmed by 6 bases and J by 1 base, leaving 6 bases between them. CDR3 bases: TGTGCCAGCAGGTCCGTTAACTATGGCTACACCTTC. Translated: CASRSVNYGYTF.

The chain employs TRBV14 and TRBJ1-2; 7 bases agree with TRBD1. CDR3 size: 16 residues. Germline trimming cut 5 bases from V and 5 bases from J; bases unmatched to any gene: 14. Germline V gives CDR1 SGHDN, CDR2 FVKESK. The CDR3 is CASSLGQAAGPYGYTF. The CDR3 bases are TGTGCCAGCAGCTTAGGACAGGCCGCTGGGCCTTATGGCTACACCTTC.

The chain recombines TRBV30 with TRBJ2-7; the D gene is possibly TRBD2 (6 bases). Trimming removed 0 bases from V and 4 bases from J, with 13 bases in between. The CDR3 has 14 residues. Per germline, CDR1 GTSNPN and CDR2 SVGIG (reference sequence). The CDR3 DNA reads TGTGCCTGGAGTGTACACGGGAGCCTATACGAGCAGTACTTC. Amino acid sequence: CAWSVHGSLYEQYF.

This sequence joins TRBV18 and TRBJ1-6; perhaps TRBD1 as D (6 bases). Germline CDR1 and CDR2: KGHSH and LQKENI. The CDR3 has 16 amino acids. Deletions cut 3 bases from V and 9 bases from J, with 18 bases between. CDR3 loop: CASSPITGNRRSPLHF. CDR3 DNA sequence: TGTGCCAGCTCACCGATTACAGGGAACCGGCGTTCACCCCTCCACTTT.

The rearrangement uses TRBV10-1 and TRBJ2-7; D is uncertain. The CDR3 spans 13 residues. Trimming removed 4 bases at V and 0 bases at J, with 7 bases between. In germline, CDR1 is WNHNN, CDR2 SYGVQD (reference sequence). Here the CDR3 DNA reads TGCGCCAGCAGTGTCCTAGGCTCCTACGAGCAGTACTTC. It translates to CASSVLGSYEQYF.

V is TRBV7-9 and J is TRBJ2-7; TRBD1 is a possible D gene (6 bases). This CDR3 comprises 16 residues. V was cut by 4 bases and J by 2 bases, with 18 bases left in between. The germline V gene encodes CDR1 SEHNR and CDR2 FQNEAQ (reference sequence). The CDR3 DNA follows: TGTGCCAGCAGCTCGGAAACCGGGACATATACCTACGAGCAGTACTTC. Its translation is CASSSETGTYTYEQYF. The whole variable domain, remainder taken from reference TRBV7-9 and TRBJ2-7, is DTGVSQNPRHKITKRGQNVTFRCDPISEHNRLYWYRQTLGQGPEFLTYFQNEAQLEKSRLLSDRFSAERPKGSFSTLEIQRTEQGDSAMYLCASSSETGTYTYEQYFGPGTRLTVT.

V is TRBV5-4 and J is TRBJ2-3, with 8 bases lining up with TRBD2. Germline-derived CDR1 and CDR2 are SGHNT and YYREEE (reference sequence). CDR3 size: 15 residues. The J segment lost 2 bases and the V segment lost 1 base, leaving 3 bases of the junction unmatched. The CDR3 nucleotides are TGTGCCAGCAGCTTGACTAGCGGATACACAGATACGCAGTATTTT. Translated: CASSLTSGYTDTQYF.

The gene calls are TRBV10-2 and TRBJ2-1, with D unclear. There are 14 residues in the CDR3. V dropped 5 bases and J dropped 3 bases, with 11 bases sitting between them. Looked up from germline, CDR1 is WSHSY and CDR2 is SAAADI. The CDR3 coding sequence is TGCGCCAGCAGTTCGGTTCCCCTCTACAATGAGCAGTTCTTC. Its translation is CASSSVPLYNEQFF.

This chain connects TRBV6-5 to TRBJ1-5, with a possible D match to TRBD1 (5 bases). Germline-derived CDR1 and CDR2 are MNHEY and SVGAGI. The CDR3 consists of 12 residues. V lost 4 bases to trimming and J lost 9 bases, with 10 bases between them. The CDR3 reads CASSSGLLPQHF. The CDR3 region has the DNA TGTGCCAGCAGTTCAGGGCTCCTGCCCCAGCATTTT.

This sequence joins TRBV28 and TRBJ2-7; 11 nucleotides match TRBD2. The CDR3 length is 13 residues. Losses at the gene ends were 5 bases for V and 7 bases for J; bases not matched to a gene: 4. Germline V gene data show CDR1 as MDHEN and CDR2 as SYDVKM. Written as DNA, the CDR3 is TGTGCCAGCAGTACTAGCGGGAGTTGGGAGCAGTACTTC. This translates into CASSTSGSWEQYF. Using reference TRBV28 and TRBJ2-7 for the parts outside the CDR3, the full variable domain is DVKVTQSSRYLVKRTGEKVFLECVQDMDHENMFWYRQDPGLGLRLIYFSYDVKMKEKGDIPEGYSVSREKKERFSLILESASTNQTSMYLCASSTSGSWEQYFGPGTRLTVT.

The chain combines TRBV7-2 with TRBJ2-1, with 11 bases matching TRBD2. CDR3 length: 17 amino acids. Unmatched junction bases numbered 9, after V lost 1 base and J lost 7 bases. The germline V gene encodes CDR1 SGHTA and CDR2 FQGNSA. CDR3 coding DNA: TGTGCCAGCAGCTTAGGTTTAGCGGGAGGGTTCGGAAATGAGCAGTTCTTC. Protein: CASSLGLAGGFGNEQFF.

The chain combines TRBV7-6 with TRBJ2-7; D is perhaps TRBD2 (5 bases). Germline-derived CDR1 and CDR2 are SGHVS and FNYEAQ. CDR3 size: 12 residues. V was clipped by 9 bases and J by 5 bases, with 14 bases between them. CDR3 DNA sequence: TGTGCCAGTACCCCCGGAGGCCACGAGCAGTACTTC. Amino acid sequence: CASTPGGHEQYF.